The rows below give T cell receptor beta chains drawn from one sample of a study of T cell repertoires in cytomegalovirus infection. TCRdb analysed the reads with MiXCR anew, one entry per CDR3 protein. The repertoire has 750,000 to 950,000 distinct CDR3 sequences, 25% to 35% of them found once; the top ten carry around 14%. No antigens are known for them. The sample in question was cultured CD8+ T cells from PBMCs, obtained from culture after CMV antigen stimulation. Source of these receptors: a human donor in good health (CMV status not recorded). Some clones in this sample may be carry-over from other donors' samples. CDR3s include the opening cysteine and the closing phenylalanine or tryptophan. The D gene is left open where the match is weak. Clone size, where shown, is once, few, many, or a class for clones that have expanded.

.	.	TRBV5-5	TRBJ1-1	CASWWASGTEAFF	TGTGCCAGCTGGTGGGCGAGCGGCACTGAAGCTTTCTTT
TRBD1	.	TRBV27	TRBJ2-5	CASSLLRTGGYQETQYF	TGTGCCAGCAGTTTATTGCGGACAGGGGGGTACCAAGAGACCCAGTACTTC
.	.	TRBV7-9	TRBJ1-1	CASSDNGKAIAFF	TGTGCCAGCAGCGATAACGGGAAAGCGATAGCTTTCTTT
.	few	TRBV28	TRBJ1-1	CASSLSPGEMNTEAFF	TGTGCCAGCAGTTTAAGTCCAGGGGAGATGAACACTGAAGCTTTCTTT
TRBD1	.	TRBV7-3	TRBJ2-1	CASSLTPTGQDNEQFF	TGTGCCAGCAGCTTAACCCCAACGGGACAGGACAATGAGCAGTTCTTC
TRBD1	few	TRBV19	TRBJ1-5	CASKLWDRNQPQHF	TGTGCCAGTAAACTTTGGGACAGGAATCAGCCCCAGCATTTT
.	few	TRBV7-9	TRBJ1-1	CASSLALSGNTEAFF	TGTGCCAGCAGCTTAGCGTTATCGGGTAACACTGAAGCTTTCTTT
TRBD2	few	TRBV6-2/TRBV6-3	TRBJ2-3	CASSNLAGGHFGTDTQYF	TGTGCCAGCAGTAATCTAGCGGGGGGGCATTTCGGCACAGATACGCAGTATTTT
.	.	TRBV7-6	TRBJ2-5	CASSSGSGTPYQETQYF	TGTGCCAGCAGCTCCGGATCCGGGACACCGTACCAAGAGACCCAGTACTTC
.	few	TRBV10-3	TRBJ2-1	CAIRVAVSSYNEQFF	TGTGCCATCAGAGTAGCGGTTAGCTCCTACAATGAGCAGTTCTTC
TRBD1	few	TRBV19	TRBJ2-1	CASSILDRGPDEQFF	TGTGCCAGTAGTATACTGGACAGGGGGCCCGATGAGCAGTTCTTC
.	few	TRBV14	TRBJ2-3	CASSQGVGTPTDTQYF	TGTGCCAGCAGCCAAGGCGTAGGGACACCCACAGATACGCAGTATTTT
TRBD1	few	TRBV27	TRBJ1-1	CASSLVKQGAPEAFF	TGTGCCAGCAGTTTAGTAAAACAGGGGGCCCCTGAAGCTTTCTTT
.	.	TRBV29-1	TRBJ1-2	CSAGQGYGYTF	TGCAGCGCGGGACAAGGCTATGGCTACACCTTC
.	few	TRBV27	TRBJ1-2	CASLPQGKGYGYTF	TGTGCCAGCCTCCCCCAGGGAAAAGGCTATGGCTACACCTTC
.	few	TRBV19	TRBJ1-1	CASSIPMKGNTEAFF	TGTGCCAGTAGTATCCCGATGAAAGGAAACACTGAAGCTTTCTTT
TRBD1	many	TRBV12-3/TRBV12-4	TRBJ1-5	CASSLGDRGDQPQHF	TGTGCCAGCAGCCTTGGAGACAGGGGCGATCAGCCCCAGCATTTT
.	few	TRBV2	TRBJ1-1	CASSVGGLGAFF	TGTGCCAGCAGTGTCGGGGGGCTCGGAGCTTTCTTT
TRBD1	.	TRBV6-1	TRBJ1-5	CATGSGQSNQPQHF	TGTGCCACCGGGTCGGGACAGTCCAATCAGCCCCAGCATTTT
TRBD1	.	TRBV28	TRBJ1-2	CASSFGQGNGYTF	TGTGCCAGCAGTTTTGGACAGGGGAATGGCTACACCTTC
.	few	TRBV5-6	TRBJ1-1	CASNMGRVAYTEAFF	TGTGCCAGCAACATGGGGCGGGTAGCGTACACTGAAGCTTTCTTT
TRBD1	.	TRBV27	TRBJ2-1	CASQDWGQGPYNEQFF	TGTGCCAGCCAAGATTGGGGACAGGGCCCCTACAATGAGCAGTTCTTC
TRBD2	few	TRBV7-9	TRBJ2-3	CASSSLAGGITDTQYF	TGTGCCAGCAGCTCTCTAGCGGGGGGGATCACAGATACGCAGTATTTT
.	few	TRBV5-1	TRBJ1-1	CASRLTNTEAFF	TGCGCCTCCCGGCTGACGAACACTGAAGCTTTCTTT
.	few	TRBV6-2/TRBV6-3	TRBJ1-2	CASKDRDLGGYTF	TGTGCCAGCAAGGACAGAGACCTAGGTGGCTACACCTTC
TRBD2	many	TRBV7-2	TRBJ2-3	CASSLGGSGGTDTQYF	TGTGCCAGCAGCTTAGGTGGTAGCGGGGGCACAGATACGCAGTATTTT
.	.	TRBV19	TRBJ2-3	CASSPGALTDTQYF	TGTGCCAGTAGTCCGGGGGCGCTTACAGATACGCAGTATTTT
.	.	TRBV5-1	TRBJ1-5	CASSPDPGLYQPQHF	TGCGCCAGCAGCCCAGACCCGGGGCTCTATCAGCCCCAGCATTTT
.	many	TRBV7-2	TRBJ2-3	CASTQGDTQYF	TGTGCCAGCACCCAGGGAGATACGCAGTATTTT
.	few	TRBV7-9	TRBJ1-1	CASSSTEENEAFF	TGTGCCAGCAGCTCGACCGAGGAGAATGAAGCTTTCTTT